This TCR beta chain was retrieved from a study of cytomegalovirus exposure and HLA in healthy donors. Study-wide results and caveats: In an earlier analysis, about 87% or about 30%: the productive usage of most TCR beta V segments.

Germline V CDR1 and CDR2: MNHEY, SMNVEV (reference sequence). The CDR3 extends over 14 amino acids. V gave up 6 bases and J gave up 5 bases; unmatched junction bases: 6. With 60 Vbeta and 13 Jbeta primers, the PCR was carried out. Generated by immunoSEQ multiplex PCR, the TCRdb table keeps only in-frame clones and is missing some. The sample has 150,000 to 200,000 clones, about four fifths seen once. Note on this clone: Its antigen is as yet unknown.

The sample taken for sequencing was PBMCs. The source of this sequence is a woman in her 50s in good health and CMV-seronegative. The V call is TRBV27, the J call TRBJ2-1; 8 nucleotides line up with TRBD2. This chain's CDR3 is CASRVLADDNEQFF. As DNA, the CDR3 is TGTGCCAGCAGGGTACTAGCGGATGACAATGAGCAGTTCTTC.